Shown below are 31 T cell receptor beta chains from a single sample sequenced in a study of regulatory T cells in long-lasting Graves disease. Building of the TCR beta libraries involved iRepertoire HTBI primers and Arm-PCR of CDR3 regions. TCRdb re-derived calls from the multiplex PCR reads in MiXCR, one entry per CDR3 protein. The sample holds 530,000 or so distinct CDR3 sequences, 13% seen once. Time point defined: newly diagnosed GD, antithyroid drugs for less than 3 months. RNA from PBMCs was the source of the TCR library. This sample also belongs to another study, concerning T cells in Graves' hyperthyroidism and ophthalmopathy.

Here the sequenced sample was peripheral blood mononuclear cells (PBMCs), taken at new diagnosis, from a patient treated with antithyroid drugs. These receptors came from a young man with Graves disease.

Ten or more counts support this clonotype. This chain joins TRBV28 and TRBJ2-1; no reliable D call. Trimming left V 8 bases short and J 10 bases short, with 15 bases between. Germline CDR1 and CDR2: MDHEN and SYDVKM. This CDR3 has 12 residues. CDR3 residues: CASGDGEGEQFF. DNA for the CDR3: TGTGCCAGCGGAGACGGCGAAGGCGAGCAGTTCTTC.

About this clonotype: One junction end does not reproduce the germline sequence, and a read error may be involved. The V gene is TRBV2, the J gene TRBJ1-2, with 9 positions matching TRBD1. The germline CDR1 and CDR2 sequences are SNHLY and FYNNEI. CDR3 size: 14 residues. CDR3 bases: TGTGCCAACAGTAAGGACAGGGGAAACTATGGCTACACCTTC. It yields the protein CANSKDRGNYGYTF.

This clonotype was found a few times. This chain connects TRBV5-1 to TRBJ1-2; TRBD1 matches at 9 bases. Germline lookup yields CDR1 SGHRS and CDR2 YFSETQ. The junction had 6 bases not matched to a gene; V was cut back by 4 bases and J by 5 bases. There are 14 residues in the CDR3. The CDR3 protein is CASSQDRGRYGYTF. CDR3 nucleotides: TGCGCCAGCAGCCAAGACAGGGGGAGGTATGGCTACACCTTC.

The sample holds many counts of this clonotype. J is TRBJ1-1 and V is TRBV11-1, with 9 bases matching TRBD1. Losses at the gene ends were 3 bases for V and 7 bases for J; bases not matched to a gene: 3. The CDR3 totals 13 residues. Germline loops: CDR1 SGHAT, CDR2 FQDESV (reference sequence). The CDR3 bases are TGTGCCAGCAGCTTGACAGGGGGGCTTGAAGCTTTCTTT. This sequence encodes CASSLTGGLEAFF.

This clonotype was counted ten times or more. The chain couples TRBV3-1 to TRBJ2-3; weak D call: TRBD2 (5 bases). CDR1 is LGHDT and CDR2 is YNNKEL in the germline V gene (reference sequence). The V end lost 1 base, the J end lost 2 bases, and 13 bases lay between the germline ends. The CDR3 runs to 16 residues. CDR3 nucleotide sequence: TGTGCCAGCAGCCAAGTCGGCAAGCGGCCCACAGATACGCAGTATTTT. It yields the protein CASSQVGKRPTDTQYF.

This clonotype was counted a few times. The V and J genes are TRBV19 and TRBJ1-4; 9 nucleotides line up with TRBD1. Germline-derived CDR1 and CDR2 are LNHDA and SQIVND (reference sequence). V trimming: 5 bases; J trimming: 7 bases; junction bases outside the gene matches: 8. The CDR3 length is 15 residues. CDR3 nucleotides: TGTGCCAGTAGTGCCCTAACAGGGGGCTCTGAAAAACTGTTTTTT. Amino acids: CASSALTGGSEKLFF.

In this sample, this clonotype turned up many times. The J gene is TRBJ2-5, the V gene TRBV9; 11 bases map to TRBD2. Germline CDR1 reads SGDLS; CDR2 reads YYNGEE. The length of the CDR3 is 15 residues. With 5 bases clipped from V and 1 base from J, the junction kept 4 bases outside the gene matches. This CDR3 reads CASSGTSGVQETQYF. For the CDR3, the DNA is TGTGCCAGCAGTGGGACTAGCGGCGTCCAAGAGACCCAGTACTTC.

This clonotype was observed a few times. The V and J genes are TRBV11-2 and TRBJ2-3; TRBD2 is a possible D gene (6 bases). V was cut by 0 bases and J by 7 bases, with 8 bases left in between. CDR3 length equals 13 residues. CDR1 is SGHAT and CDR2 is FQNNGV in the germline V gene. This chain's CDR3 is CASSLDGGNTQYF. The CDR3 coding sequence is TGTGCCAGCAGCTTAGACGGCGGGAATACGCAGTATTTT.

This clonotype appeared once. A much larger clone lies a single base off, so this may be a read error. V and J are TRBV6-1 and TRBJ2-5, with D unclear. V lost 11 bases, J lost 7 bases, and 11 bases lay in between. The CDR3 has 10 amino acids. Germline V gene lookup returns CDR1 MNHNS and CDR2 SASEGT. Here the CDR3 reads CAGVGWTQYF. CDR3 in DNA: TGTGCCGGCGTTGGGTGGACCCAGTACTTC.

Many counts were recorded for this clonotype. The chain couples TRBV12-3 or TRBV12-4 to TRBJ1-1; 8 nucleotides align to TRBD1. Trimming at V came to 4 bases and at J to 7 bases, leaving 14 bases not matched to a gene. This CDR3 region has 16 residues. For the CDR3, the DNA is TGTGCCAGCAGTTCCCCCCCCCCAGGGGGCCTGCTTGAAGCTTTCTTT. This translates into CASSSPPPGGLLEAFF.

V usage is TRBV7-9 and J usage is TRBJ2-7; TRBD2 matches 7 bases. The V segment lost 5 bases and the J segment 6 bases; nucleotides outside the gene matches: 16. This CDR3 is 16 amino acids long. CDR1 and CDR2 from the germline V gene are SEHNR and FQNEAQ (reference sequence). The CDR3: CASSIRDLGGGGEQYF. The CDR3 coding sequence is TGTGCCAGCAGCATCCGGGACTTGGGCGGCGGGGGCGAGCAGTACTTC.

This clonotype was seen ten or more times. The chain joins TRBV2 to TRBJ1-1; no clear D. Germline V CDR1 and CDR2: SNHLY, FYNNEI. With 5 bases removed from V and 3 bases from J, the gap between germline ends came to 10 bases. The CDR3 loop spans 13 amino acids. CDR3 sequence (DNA): TGTGCCAGCAGTTCCCTTATTCACACTGAAGCTTTCTTT. This encodes CASSSLIHTEAFF.

This clonotype has more than one count but fewer than ten. The chain couples TRBV29-1 to TRBJ1-2; D unresolved. V gave up 5 bases and J gave up 5 bases, with 9 bases separating them. This CDR3 region has 11 residues. The germline CDR1 and CDR2 sequences are SQVTM and ANQGSEA. CDR3 nucleotide sequence: TGCAGCGTTAAAGTAGGGTATGGCTACACCTTC. Protein: CSVKVGYGYTF.

This clonotype was recorded many times. The chain is built from TRBV12-3 or TRBV12-4 and TRBJ2-5; the D is unclear. Trimming took off 8 bases at V and 5 bases at J, with 12 bases between the two ends. This CDR3 contains 12 residues. The CDR3 sequence is CASGRATETQYF. As DNA, the CDR3 is TGTGCCAGCGGCCGAGCCACGGAGACCCAGTACTTC.

The V and J genes are TRBV7-2 and TRBJ2-5; the match to TRBD2 covers 7 bases. The length of the CDR3 is 14 residues. Per the germline V gene, CDR1 is SGHTA and CDR2 is FQGNSA. Germline trimming cut 5 bases from V and 1 base from J; bases unmatched to any gene: 4. Here the CDR3 reads CASSVRLAQETQYF. The CDR3 nucleotides are TGTGCCAGCAGCGTACGACTAGCCCAAGAGACCCAGTACTTC.

This clonotype was observed at least ten times. V gene TRBV14 combines with J gene TRBJ2-5; D is uncertain. The germline CDR1 and CDR2 sequences are SGHDN and FVKESK. The CDR3 spans 13 residues. Trimming removed 2 bases from V and 5 bases from J, with 9 bases in between. CDR3 sequence: CASSQWLLETQYF. DNA of the CDR3: TGTGCCAGCAGCCAATGGCTGTTGGAGACCCAGTACTTC.

This chain connects TRBV7-9 to TRBJ1-3; TRBD1 might be the D (5 bases). The CDR3 is 16 amino acids. The V end lost 5 bases, the J end lost 3 bases, and 17 bases lay between the germline ends. Germline CDR1 is SEHNR and CDR2 is FQNEAQ (reference sequence). The CDR3 region is CASSPTTGLVGNTIYF. CDR3 in DNA: TGTGCCAGCAGCCCCACTACGGGACTCGTTGGAAACACCATATATTTT.

This clonotype was detected ten times or more. The genes are TRBV30 and TRBJ1-1, with D hard to call. This CDR3 comprises 13 residues. Germline CDR1 reads GTSNPN; CDR2 reads SVGIG (reference sequence). V gave up 0 bases and J gave up 5 bases, with 10 bases separating them. CDR3 coding DNA: TGTGCCTGGAGTGTCGGCCTCGGGACTGAAGCTTTCTTT. This translates into CAWSVGLGTEAFF.

The chain combines TRBV7-2 with TRBJ2-3; unclear D gene. The CDR3 is 16 amino acids. Per the germline V gene, CDR1 is SGHTA and CDR2 is FQGNSA. V lost 4 bases and J lost 1, with 15 bases in between. This CDR3 is CASSSYLAARTDTQYF. Written as DNA, the CDR3 is TGTGCCAGCAGCTCCTACCTCGCAGCGCGCACAGATACGCAGTATTTT.

There are many counts of this clonotype. The genes are TRBV7-2 and TRBJ2-3; D unresolved. V dropped 5 bases and J dropped 2 bases, with 17 bases sitting between them. There are 16 residues in the CDR3. Germline V lookup: CDR1 SGHTA, CDR2 FQGNSA. CDR3 region: CASSLFVGGTTDTQYF. CDR3 coding DNA: TGTGCCAGCAGCCTTTTCGTGGGCGGAACCACAGATACGCAGTATTTT.

This clonotype was counted between two and nine times. The gene calls are TRBV3-1 and TRBJ2-1, with D possibly being TRBD2 (5 bases). The CDR3 extends over 14 amino acids. V lost 4 bases to trimming and J lost 8 bases, with 15 bases between them. CDR1 and CDR2 from the germline V gene are LGHDT and YNNKEL (reference sequence). The CDR3, as DNA: TGTGCCAGCAGCCTAAGAGAGGGCTCGGATGAGCAGTTCTTC. Protein product: CASSLREGSDEQFF.

At least ten counts were recorded for this clonotype. The rearrangement joins TRBV27 to TRBJ2-1; D perhaps matches TRBD2 (6 bases). The V end lost 3 bases, the J end lost 10 bases, and 16 bases lay between the germline ends. Germline CDR1 is MNHEY and CDR2 is SMNVEV (reference sequence). The CDR3 loop spans 14 amino acids. CDR3 in amino acids: CASSLFEDGLEQFF. In DNA form, the CDR3 reads TGTGCCAGCAGTTTGTTTGAAGATGGACTAGAGCAGTTCTTC.

There are many counts of this clonotype. The rearrangement joins TRBV10-3 to TRBJ1-4, with a tentative D call TRBD1 (6 bases). V lost 2 bases to trimming and J lost 8 bases, with 15 bases between them. The germline V gene encodes CDR1 ENHRY and CDR2 SYGVKD. This CDR3 contains 15 residues. The CDR3 region has the DNA TGTGCCATCAGTGAGCCCACACAGGGCGAAGAAAAACTGTTTTTT. It codes for CAISEPTQGEEKLFF.

The chain couples TRBV7-7 to TRBJ2-3, with D unclear. CDR3 length: 15 residues. The V end was cut by 2 bases, the J end by 0 bases, with 9 bases between. Germline assignment: CDR1 SSHAT and CDR2 FNYEAQ (reference sequence). The CDR3 bases are TGTGCCAGCAGCTTAAGTCTTACTAGCACAGATACGCAGTATTTT. Its protein is CASSLSLTSTDTQYF.

The chain employs TRBV7-8 and TRBJ2-1, with TRBD2 matching 15 bases. The CDR3 extends over 15 amino acids. The junction had 5 bases not matched to a gene; V was cut back by 6 bases and J by 8 bases. Germline values: CDR1 SGHVS, CDR2 FQNEAQ. CDR3: CASSTGTSGRHEQFF. CDR3 DNA: TGTGCCAGCAGTACCGGGACTAGCGGGAGGCATGAGCAGTTCTTC.

This sequence joins TRBV6-2 or TRBV6-3 and TRBJ2-3; D is unclear. Germline lookup yields CDR1 MNHEY and CDR2 SVGEGT. There are 15 residues in the CDR3. The V gene lost 6 bases and the J gene lost 4 bases, with 17 bases spanning the gap. The CDR3 region is CASSPGPSSADTQYF. The DNA of the CDR3 is TGTGCCAGCAGCCCCGGGCCTAGTTCAGCAGATACGCAGTATTTT.

This clonotype was counted many times. The chain links TRBV2 to TRBJ2-1, with 12 bases aligning to TRBD2. With V trimmed by 6 bases and J by 4 bases, 1 base remained unmatched. Germline CDR1 and CDR2: SNHLY and FYNNEI. The CDR3 has 14 residues. The CDR3: CASRGTSGYNEQFF. CDR3 DNA sequence: TGTGCCAGCAGGGGGACTAGCGGGTACAATGAGCAGTTCTTC.

With respect to this clonotype: This may arise from a read error, as a much more abundant clone is one base away. This chain links TRBV6-5 with TRBJ1-5; 7 positions match TRBD1. CDR1 and CDR2 (germline): MNHEY, SVGAGI. The CDR3 has 16 residues. The V segment lost 0 bases and the J segment 3 bases; nucleotides outside the gene matches: 5. CDR3 sequence (DNA): TGTGCCAGCAGTTACTCCGGGACAGCCTTCAATCAGCCCCAGCATTTT. Its translation is CASSYSGTAFNQPQHF.

This clonotype has ten or more counts. The chain combines TRBV2 with TRBJ2-5; D may be TRBD2 (7 bases). CDR3 length: 13 residues. Germline-derived CDR1 and CDR2 are SNHLY and FYNNEI. V lost 5 bases and J lost 7, with 14 bases in between. The CDR3 nucleotides read TGTGCCAGCAGTCTTAAGGGGGAGGGGACCCAGTACTTC. It yields the protein CASSLKGEGTQYF. Filled out from reference TRBV2 and TRBJ2-5, the complete variable domain reads EPEVTQTPSHQVTQMGQEVILRCVPISNHLYFYWYRQILGQKVEFLVSFYNNEISEKSEIFDDQFSVERPDGSNFTLKIRSTKLEDSAMYFCASSLKGEGTQYFGPGTRLLVL.

Comment on this clonotype: This is likely a read error, given that the CDR3 carries no conserved phenylalanine or tryptophan at its end. This chain connects TRBV4-1 to TRBJ2-3, with 9 bases fitting TRBD2. The CDR3 has 15 residues. V shed 1 base and J 7 bases; nucleotides not matched to a gene: 6. From germline, CDR1 is MGHRA and CDR2 YSYEKL. CDR3 DNA: TGCGCCAGCAGCCAAGGTAGCGGGGGAGAGAATACGCAGTATTCT. This gives the protein CASSQGSGGENTQYS.

The rearrangement uses TRBV20-1 and TRBJ1-2, with D unresolved. Germline V CDR1 and CDR2: DFQATT, SNEGSKA (reference sequence). The CDR3 is 11 residues long. The V and J ends lost 6 bases and 5 bases respectively, with 10 bases between them. The CDR3 DNA reads as TGCAGTGCCAAAAGAGAATATGGCTACACCTTC. Amino acid sequence: CSAKREYGYTF.